This TCR beta chain originates from a study of T cells in Graves' hyperthyroidism and ophthalmopathy. The CDR3 is made up of 16 amino acids. V was pared by 8 bases and J by 4 bases, with 13 bases of the junction left unmatched. Germline loops: CDR1 MNHEY, CDR2 SMNVEV (reference sequence). The table lists this clonotype with many counts. Researchers amplified the TCR beta CDR3 regions from RNA transcripts. An initial round of RT-PCR targeting the TCR CDR3 relied on the HTBI primer set. Via MiXCR, TCRdb re-called the multiplex PCR reads, giving one row per CDR3 protein. The sample holds approximately 420,000 distinct CDR3 sequences, roughly an eighth seen once. The study defined stable Graves' hyperthyroidism as no ophthalmopathy progression within 18 months. The patients, who ranged from 18 to 65 in age, presented with newly diagnosed hyperthyroidism lasting under 2 months.

Specimen: blood. The receptor was derived from a woman younger than 35 with Graves' hyperthyroidism. The J gene is TRBJ2-1, the V gene TRBV27, with 8 bases aligning to TRBD2. The CDR3 region is CASSPSRLATYNEQFF. The CDR3, as DNA: TGTGCCAGCTCTCCCTCGAGACTAGCGACATACAATGAGCAGTTCTTC.